What follows are 3 T cell receptor beta chains derived from one specimen sequenced in a study of cytomegalovirus exposure and HLA in healthy donors. 60 Vbeta and 13 Jbeta primers were used in PCR. Assay: immunoSEQ multiplex PCR; the TCRdb copy retains only in-frame clones and omits some. The table lists 150,000 or so clones, over 65% of them singletons. The sequenced sample consisted of PBMCs. These receptors were taken from a man aged 35-49 years in good health and CMV-seropositive.

The J gene is TRBJ2-5, the V gene TRBV6-5; 7 nucleotides agree with TRBD2. The J call may be faulty, since TRBJ2-7 better matches the DNA end. CDR1 and CDR2 from the germline V gene are MNHEY and SVGAGI. This CDR3 spans 14 amino acids. In nucleotides, the CDR3 is TGTGCCGCGCAACGAGGCAGGGAGGGTCTCGAGCAGTACTTC. Its protein is CAAQRGREGLEQYF.

V gene TRBV5-1 combines with J gene TRBJ2-2, with D perhaps matching TRBD1 (7 bases). This CDR3 has 15 amino acids. V was pared by 2 bases and J by 7 bases, with 15 bases between. CDR1 and CDR2 from the germline V gene are SGHRS and YFSETQ. The CDR3 region has the DNA TGCGCCAGCAGCTTTGGCCAGGGGGGATACGGGGAGCTGTTTTTT. This gives the protein CASSFGQGGYGELFF.

The CDR3, as DNA: TGTGCCAGCAGCGCCGGCGGCAGGGCGTATCAGCCCCAGCATTTT. This encodes CASSAGGRAYQPQHF. This chain links TRBV5-6 with TRBJ1-5, with a tentative D call TRBD1 (5 bases). The CDR3 runs to 15 residues. V lost 4 bases and J 5 bases, leaving 16 bases between the germline ends. The germline CDR1 and CDR2 sequences are SGHDT and YYEEEE.